This TCR beta chain derives from a study of blood T cell repertoires in COVID-19. As for the study in general: Samples of COVID-19 (acute and convalescent) were obtained from the United States, Italy and Spain.

Per the original methods: Scientists estimated how many nucleated cells there were by amplifying reference gene primers. The repertoire was sequenced with immunoSEQ multiplex PCR; TCRdb's copy has only in-frame clones and lacks some. V and J calls and clone size are those listed in that table; D and trimming were worked out from the DNA. This table holds approximately 240,000 clones, around 90% found once. V was clipped by 1 base and J by 5 bases; unmatched bases: 4. Germline V lookup: CDR1 SGHTA, CDR2 FQGNSA. There are 15 residues in the CDR3. All enrollees were about 18 to 95 years old and from 25 or so US areas. Participant-reported clinical history was the basis for cohort assignment.

The source material was PBMCs or T cells enriched from blood (not recorded which). The chain links TRBV7-2 to TRBJ1-1, with TRBD1 matching 10 bases. This clonotype was obtained from a young woman with acute COVID-19. The CDR3 sequence is CASSLGTGGGTEAFF. The CDR3 bases are TGTGCCAGCAGCTTAGGGACAGGGGGAGGTACTGAAGCTTTCTTT.